The clone carrying this T cell receptor (beta chain) turned up a few times. The antigen remains unidentified. The data stem from a study of early T cells in non-severe SARS-CoV-2 infection. Study-wide context: Bulk RNA taken from unsorted whole blood was sequenced, leaving chains unpaired. Study-level results: Lookups in VDJdb leaned toward anti-spike CD8 responses and missed private and CD4 specificities.

Unique molecular identifiers were added to individual cDNA molecules. TCRdb itself ran the 5' RACE reads through MiXCR, one entry per CDR3 protein. The data hold 42,000 or so distinct CDR3 sequences, with 5% to 6.5% observed a single time. The receptor was derived from an adult who was a healthcare worker with PCR-confirmed SARS-CoV-2 infection or an uninfected control (not recorded which). Sequences were derived from whole blood, sampled at baseline.

This chain's CDR3 is CASSHRIRQHGTMNTEAFF. The CDR3 nucleotides are TGTGCCAGCAGCCACAGAATAAGACAACATGGAACCATGAACACTGAAGCTTTCTTT. The chain uses TRBV7-2 and TRBJ1-1; no clear D. Deletions cut 5 bases from V and 0 bases from J, with 25 bases between. Germline V gene lookup returns CDR1 SGHTA and CDR2 FQGNSA. The CDR3 spans 19 residues.